The clone carrying this T cell receptor (beta chain) was seen more than once but under ten times. This specimen comes from a study of identical twins. Template switching (which added a universal primer site) was used, and cDNA carried unique molecular identifiers. A single record per CDR3 protein comes from TCRdb applying MiXCR to the 5' RACE reads. The top ten clones hold more than 8% of a sample with around 340,000 distinct CDR3 sequences, roughly 9% of them seen once. This CDR3 has 14 amino acids. Per germline, CDR1 SEHNR and CDR2 FQNEAQ (reference sequence). Trimming took 0 bases from V and 12 from J, leaving 15 bases between them.

Material: naive T cells sorted from blood. The chain carries TRBV7-9 and TRBJ2-1; possibly TRBD2 for D (6 bases). The sequence derives from a woman aged 50 to 60 in good health. The CDR3 reads CASSLALTRTGQFF. CDR3 bases: TGTGCCAGCAGCTTAGCCCTGACTAGAACGGGGCAGTTCTTC.